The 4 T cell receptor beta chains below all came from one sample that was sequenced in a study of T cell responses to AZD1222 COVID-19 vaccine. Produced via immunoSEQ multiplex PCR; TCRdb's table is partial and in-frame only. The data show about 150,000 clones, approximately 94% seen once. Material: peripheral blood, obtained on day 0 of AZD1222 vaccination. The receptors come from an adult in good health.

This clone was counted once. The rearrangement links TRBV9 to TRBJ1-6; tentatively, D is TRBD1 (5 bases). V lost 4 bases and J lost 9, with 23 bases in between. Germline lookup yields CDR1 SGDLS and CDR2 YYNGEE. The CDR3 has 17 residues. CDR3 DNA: TGTGCCAGCAGCCCCCGTGGGGCGGGCGGTACGAGTTCACCCCTCCACTTT. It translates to CASSPRGAGGTSSPLHF.

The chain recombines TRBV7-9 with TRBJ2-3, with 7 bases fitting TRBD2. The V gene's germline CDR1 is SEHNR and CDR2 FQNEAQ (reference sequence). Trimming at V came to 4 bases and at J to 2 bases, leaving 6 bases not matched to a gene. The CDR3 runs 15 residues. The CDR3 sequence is CASSYGGSPTDTQYF. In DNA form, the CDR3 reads TGTGCCAGCAGCTACGGCGGGAGCCCCACAGATACGCAGTATTTT. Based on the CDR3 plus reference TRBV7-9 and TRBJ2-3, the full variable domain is DTGVSQNPRHKITKRGQNVTFRCDPISEHNRLYWYRQTLGQGPEFLTYFQNEAQLEKSRLLSDRFSAERPKGSFSTLEIQRTEQGDSAMYLCASSYGGSPTDTQYFGPGTRLTVL.

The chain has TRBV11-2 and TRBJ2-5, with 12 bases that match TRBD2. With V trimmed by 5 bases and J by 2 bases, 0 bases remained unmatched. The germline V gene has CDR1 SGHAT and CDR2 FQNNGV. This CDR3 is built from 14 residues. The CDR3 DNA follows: TGTGCCAGCAGCCTAGCGGGGGGGCAAGAGACCCAGTACTTC. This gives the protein CASSLAGGQETQYF. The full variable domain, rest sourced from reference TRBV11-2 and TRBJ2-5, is EAGVAQSPRYKIIEKRQSVAFWCNPISGHATLYWYQQILGQGPKLLIQFQNNGVVDDSQLPKDRFSAERLKGVDSTLKIQPAKLEDSAVYLCASSLAGGQETQYFGPGTRLLVL.

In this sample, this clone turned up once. This CDR3 is CASSLHSGQGISPLHF. CDR3 in DNA: TGTGCCAGCAGCTTGCACTCGGGGCAGGGAATCTCACCCCTCCACTTT. J is TRBJ1-6 and V is TRBV5-4, with TRBD1 as a possible D gene (5 bases). The V gene's germline CDR1 is SGHNT and CDR2 YYREEE (reference sequence). Trimming left V 1 base short and J 10 bases short, with 18 bases between. The CDR3 is 16 residues long. Combining the CDR3 with reference TRBV5-4 and TRBJ1-6 gives the whole variable domain ETGVTQSPTHLIKTRGQQVTLRCSSQSGHNTVSWYQQALGQGPQFIFQYYREEENGRGNFPPRFSGLQFPNYSSELNVNALELDDSALYLCASSLHSGQGISPLHFGNGTRLTVT.